Following are 5 T cell receptor beta chains from one sample sequenced in a study of cytomegalovirus exposure and HLA in healthy donors. Amplification used 60 Vbeta primers and 13 Jbeta primers. The protocol was immunoSEQ multiplex PCR, while the TCRdb copy is restricted to in-frame clones and leaves out a portion. The sample records approximately 170,000 clones, roughly 79% being singletons. Sequencing used PBMCs. The receptors stem from a male donor in good health and CMV-seropositive.

This clone was seen a few times. The chain joins TRBV11-2 to TRBJ2-1; the match to TRBD2 covers 7 bases. V was clipped by 1 base and J by 13 bases; unmatched bases: 13. The CDR3 is 15 amino acids. Germline V lookup: CDR1 SGHAT, CDR2 FQNNGV. CDR3 residues: CASSLVVVASGYQFF. The CDR3 bases are TGTGCCAGCAGCTTAGTGGTAGTGGCTAGCGGATATCAGTTCTTC.

The chain combines TRBV7-9 with TRBJ2-1; TRBD2 matches 7 bases. This CDR3 contains 12 residues. Germline V gene lookup returns CDR1 SEHNR and CDR2 FQNEAQ (reference sequence). V lost 5 bases and J lost 9; bases outside the gene matches: 4. The CDR3 protein is CASSPAGSEQFF. The CDR3 region has the DNA TGTGCCAGCAGCCCAGCGGGGAGTGAGCAGTTCTTC.

The genes are TRBV30 and TRBJ2-1; 7 bases map to TRBD2. CDR1 is GTSNPN, CDR2 SVGIG, per germline (reference sequence). There are 14 residues in the CDR3. This CDR3 reads CDFGRAGAYNEQFF. DNA of the CDR3: TGTGACTTCGGCCGGGCGGGAGCCTACAATGAGCAGTTCTTC.

The chain recombines TRBV5-4 with TRBJ1-1; tentatively, D is TRBD1 (6 bases). V lost 0 bases and J lost 7, with 13 bases in between. Per the germline V gene, CDR1 is SGHNT and CDR2 is YYREEE (reference sequence). The CDR3 covers 14 residues. The CDR3, as DNA: TGTGCCAGCAGCTTGGGGGCAGGGGTGGGTGAAGCTTTCTTT. Protein sequence: CASSLGAGVGEAFF.

The genes are TRBV6-1 and TRBJ2-3, with TRBD1 identical over 7 bases. The V and J ends lost 8 bases and 5 bases, in that order; junction bases with no gene match: 10. CDR3 size: 14 residues. The germline gives CDR1 MNHNS, CDR2 SASEGT. The CDR3 protein is CASSWTGVEDTQYF. The CDR3, as DNA: TGTGCCAGCTCGTGGACAGGCGTCGAAGATACGCAGTATTTT.